What follows is one T cell receptor (beta chain) and its context. This sample is drawn from a study of blood T cell repertoires in COVID-19. The overall study: Material from acute and convalescent COVID-19 was sourced from the United States, Italy and Spain. PBMCs, B-cell-depleted T cells, or T cells provided the cDNA or gDNA that made up the material.

Germline-derived CDR1 and CDR2 are LGHNA and YSLEER. The CDR3 is 13 residues long. Trimming stripped 0 bases from V and 6 bases from J, with 8 bases between. Cohort allocation depended upon clinical history that participants reported. Clones were read by immunoSEQ multiplex PCR, and TCRdb kept only the in-frame ones, dropping some. The sample yields some 330,000 clones, around 83% seen once. The sample consisted of PBMCs or T cells enriched from blood (not recorded which). This sequence originates from a woman in her fifties or sixties who had recovered from COVID-19. The chain has TRBV4-3 and TRBJ1-1, with D uncertain. The CDR3 here is CASSQEAVSEAFF. The CDR3 bases are TGCGCCAGCAGCCAAGAAGCCGTCTCTGAAGCTTTCTTT.